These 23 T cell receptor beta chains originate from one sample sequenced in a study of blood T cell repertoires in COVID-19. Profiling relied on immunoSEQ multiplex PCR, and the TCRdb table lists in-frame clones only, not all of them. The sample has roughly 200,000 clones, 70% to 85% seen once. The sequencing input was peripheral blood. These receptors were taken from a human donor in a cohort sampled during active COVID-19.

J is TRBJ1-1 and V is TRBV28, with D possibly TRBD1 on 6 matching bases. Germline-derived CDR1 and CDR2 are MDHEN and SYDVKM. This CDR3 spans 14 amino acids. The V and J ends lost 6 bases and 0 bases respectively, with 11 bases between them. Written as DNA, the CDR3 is TGTGCCAGCAGGTTTGGGGGCTTGAACACTGAAGCTTTCTTT. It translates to CASRFGGLNTEAFF.

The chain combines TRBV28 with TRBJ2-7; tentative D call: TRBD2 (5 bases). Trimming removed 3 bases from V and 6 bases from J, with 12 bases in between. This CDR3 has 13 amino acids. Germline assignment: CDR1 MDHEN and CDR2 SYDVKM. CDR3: CASSFGVPAEQYF. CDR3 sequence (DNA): TGTGCCAGCAGTTTCGGGGTGCCAGCCGAGCAGTACTTC. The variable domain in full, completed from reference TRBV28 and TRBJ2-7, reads DVKVTQSSRYLVKRTGEKVFLECVQDMDHENMFWYRQDPGLGLRLIYFSYDVKMKEKGDIPEGYSVSREKKERFSLILESASTNQTSMYLCASSFGVPAEQYFGPGTRLTVT.

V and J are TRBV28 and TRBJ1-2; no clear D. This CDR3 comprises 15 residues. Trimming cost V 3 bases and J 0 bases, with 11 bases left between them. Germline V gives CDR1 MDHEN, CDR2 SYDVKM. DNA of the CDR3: TGTGCCAGCAGTTTCGGAGGATCAGCTAACTATGGCTACACCTTC. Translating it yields CASSFGGSANYGYTF.

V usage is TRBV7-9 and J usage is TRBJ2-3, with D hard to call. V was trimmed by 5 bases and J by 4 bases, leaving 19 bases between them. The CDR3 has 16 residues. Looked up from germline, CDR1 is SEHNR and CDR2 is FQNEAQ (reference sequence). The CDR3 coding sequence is TGTGCCAGCAGCCGAGCCGTGGTTAGTCTTTCAGATACGCAGTATTTT. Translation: CASSRAVVSLSDTQYF.

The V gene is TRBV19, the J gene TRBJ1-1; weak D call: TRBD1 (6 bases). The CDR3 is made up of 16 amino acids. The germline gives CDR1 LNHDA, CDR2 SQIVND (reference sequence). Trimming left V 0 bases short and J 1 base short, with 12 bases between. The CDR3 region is CASSIDLRDTNTEAFF. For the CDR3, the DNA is TGTGCCAGTAGTATAGATCTCCGGGACACGAACACTGAAGCTTTCTTT.

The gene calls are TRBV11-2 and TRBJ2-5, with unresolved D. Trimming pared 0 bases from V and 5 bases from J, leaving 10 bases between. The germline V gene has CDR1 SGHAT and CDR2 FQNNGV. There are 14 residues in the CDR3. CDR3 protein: CASSLDWVGETQYF. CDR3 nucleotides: TGTGCCAGCAGCTTAGACTGGGTCGGGGAGACCCAGTACTTC.

CDR3 protein: CASSIVRVAGGTGELFF. CDR3 DNA sequence: TGTGCCAGTAGTATTGTGCGAGTAGCGGGAGGAACCGGGGAGCTGTTTTTT. The chain combines TRBV19 with TRBJ2-2; 10 nucleotides match TRBD2. CDR3 length equals 17 residues. CDR1 and CDR2 from the germline V gene are LNHDA and SQIVND (reference sequence). The trim removed 3 bases at V and 5 bases at J, leaving 9 bases unmatched.

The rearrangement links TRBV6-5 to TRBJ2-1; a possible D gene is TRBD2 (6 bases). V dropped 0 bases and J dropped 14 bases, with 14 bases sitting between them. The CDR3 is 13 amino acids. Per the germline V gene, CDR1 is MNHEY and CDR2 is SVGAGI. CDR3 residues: CASSYSPGSREFF. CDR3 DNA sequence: TGTGCCAGCAGTTACTCTCCCGGGAGCCGTGAGTTCTTC.

The CDR3 reads CASNWDSIDEQFF. The CDR3 DNA is TGTGCCAGCAATTGGGACTCTATCGATGAGCAGTTCTTC. This chain joins TRBV2 and TRBJ2-1; the D gene is possibly TRBD2 (6 bases). This CDR3 is built from 13 residues. V was cut by 7 bases and J by 8 bases, with 15 bases left in between. Per the germline V gene, CDR1 is SNHLY and CDR2 is FYNNEI.

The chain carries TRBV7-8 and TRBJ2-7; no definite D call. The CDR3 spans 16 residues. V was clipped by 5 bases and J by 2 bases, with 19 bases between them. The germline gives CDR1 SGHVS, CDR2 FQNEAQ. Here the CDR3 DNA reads TGTGCCAGCAGCCCCCGAATACCCGTCGCGACCTACGAGCAGTACTTC. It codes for CASSPRIPVATYEQYF.

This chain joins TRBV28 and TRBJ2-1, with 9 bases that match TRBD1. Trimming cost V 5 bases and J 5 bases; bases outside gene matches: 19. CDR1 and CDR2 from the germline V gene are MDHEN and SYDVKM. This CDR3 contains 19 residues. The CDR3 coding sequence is TGTGCCAGCAGTCGTACACACCTCTTCCGGGACAGGGTCAACAATGAGCAGTTCTTC. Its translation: CASSRTHLFRDRVNNEQFF.

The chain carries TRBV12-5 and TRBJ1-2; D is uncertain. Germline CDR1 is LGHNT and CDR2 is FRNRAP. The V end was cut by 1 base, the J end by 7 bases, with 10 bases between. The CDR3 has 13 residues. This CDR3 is CASGLADTPGYTF. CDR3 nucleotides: TGTGCTAGTGGTTTGGCAGACACACCTGGCTACACCTTC.

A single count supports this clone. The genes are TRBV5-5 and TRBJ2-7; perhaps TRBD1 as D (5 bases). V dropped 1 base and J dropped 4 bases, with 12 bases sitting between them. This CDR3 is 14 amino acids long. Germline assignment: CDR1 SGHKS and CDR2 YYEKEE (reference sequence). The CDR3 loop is CASSLPDSRYEQYF. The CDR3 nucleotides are TGTGCCAGCAGCTTGCCCGACAGTAGGTACGAGCAGTACTTC.

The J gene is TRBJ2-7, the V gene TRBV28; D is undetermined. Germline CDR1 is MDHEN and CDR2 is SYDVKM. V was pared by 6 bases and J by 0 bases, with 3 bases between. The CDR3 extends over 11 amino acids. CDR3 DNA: TGTGCCAGCAGCGTCTCCTACGAGCAGTACTTC. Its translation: CASSVSYEQYF.

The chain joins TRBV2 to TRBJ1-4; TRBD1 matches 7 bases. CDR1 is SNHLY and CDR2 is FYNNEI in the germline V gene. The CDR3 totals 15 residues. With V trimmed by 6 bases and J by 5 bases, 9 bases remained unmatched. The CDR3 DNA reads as TGTGCCAGCAGGAGACCGGGACAGAGGAATGAAAAACTGTTTTTT. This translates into CASRRPGQRNEKLFF.

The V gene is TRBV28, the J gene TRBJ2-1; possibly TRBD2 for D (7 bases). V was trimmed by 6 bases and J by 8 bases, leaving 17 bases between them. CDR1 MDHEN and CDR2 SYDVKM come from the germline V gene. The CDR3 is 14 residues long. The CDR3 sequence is CASRPTGRGYEQFF. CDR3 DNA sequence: TGTGCCAGCAGGCCAACAGGGAGGGGGTATGAGCAGTTCTTC.

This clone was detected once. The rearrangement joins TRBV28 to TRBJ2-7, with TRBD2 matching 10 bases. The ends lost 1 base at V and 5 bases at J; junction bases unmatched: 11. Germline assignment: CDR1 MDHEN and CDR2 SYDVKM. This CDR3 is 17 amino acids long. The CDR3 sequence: CASSLLGTGLAIDEQYF. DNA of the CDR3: TGTGCCAGCAGTTTATTGGGGACGGGACTAGCGATCGACGAGCAGTACTTC.

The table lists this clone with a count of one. The CDR3 sequence: CASSFVSGRAGTQYF. The CDR3 region has the DNA TGCGCCAGCAGCTTCGTTAGCGGGAGGGCGGGTACGCAGTATTTT. V usage is TRBV5-1 and J usage is TRBJ2-3; 11 nucleotides line up with TRBD2. The CDR3 length is 15 residues. The germline CDR1 and CDR2 sequences are SGHRS and YFSETQ. The ends lost 2 bases at V and 8 bases at J; junction bases unmatched: 7.

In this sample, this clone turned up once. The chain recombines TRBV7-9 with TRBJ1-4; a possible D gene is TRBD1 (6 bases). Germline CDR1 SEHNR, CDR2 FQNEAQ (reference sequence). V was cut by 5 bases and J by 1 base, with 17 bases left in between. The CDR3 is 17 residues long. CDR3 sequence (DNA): TGTGCCAGCAGCAAACAGGGCAGAGTAAGAACTAATGAAAAACTGTTTTTT. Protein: CASSKQGRVRTNEKLFF.

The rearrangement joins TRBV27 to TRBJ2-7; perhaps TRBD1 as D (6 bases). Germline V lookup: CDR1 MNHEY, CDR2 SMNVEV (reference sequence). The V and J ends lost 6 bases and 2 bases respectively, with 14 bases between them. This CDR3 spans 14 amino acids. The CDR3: CASRPGTFPYEQYF. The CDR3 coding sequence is TGTGCCAGCAGACCCGGGACATTTCCCTACGAGCAGTACTTC.

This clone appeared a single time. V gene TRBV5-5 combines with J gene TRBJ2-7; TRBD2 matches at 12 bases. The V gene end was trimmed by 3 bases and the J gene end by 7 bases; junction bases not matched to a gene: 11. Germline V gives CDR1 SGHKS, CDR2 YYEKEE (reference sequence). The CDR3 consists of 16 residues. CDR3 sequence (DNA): TGTGCCAGCAGCTCCCAGCCTAGCGGGAGGGCCGGTGAGCAGTACTTC. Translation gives CASSSQPSGRAGEQYF.

The CDR3 region has the DNA TGTGCCAGCAGCTTAGCTAGGGCGGGGACTGAAGCTTTCTTT. It translates to CASSLARAGTEAFF. This chain connects TRBV11-2 to TRBJ1-1, with D unclear. The CDR3 runs 14 residues. The germline V gene has CDR1 SGHAT and CDR2 FQNNGV. The ends were cut back, 1 base at V and 5 bases at J, with 11 bases in the middle.

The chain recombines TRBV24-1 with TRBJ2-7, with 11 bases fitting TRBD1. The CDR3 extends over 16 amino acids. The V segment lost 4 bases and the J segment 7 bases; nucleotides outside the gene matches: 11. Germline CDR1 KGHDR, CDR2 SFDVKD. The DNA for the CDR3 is TGTGCCACCAGTGACTATGGGACAGGGGGTCATGGGGAGCAGTACTTC. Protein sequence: CATSDYGTGGHGEQYF.